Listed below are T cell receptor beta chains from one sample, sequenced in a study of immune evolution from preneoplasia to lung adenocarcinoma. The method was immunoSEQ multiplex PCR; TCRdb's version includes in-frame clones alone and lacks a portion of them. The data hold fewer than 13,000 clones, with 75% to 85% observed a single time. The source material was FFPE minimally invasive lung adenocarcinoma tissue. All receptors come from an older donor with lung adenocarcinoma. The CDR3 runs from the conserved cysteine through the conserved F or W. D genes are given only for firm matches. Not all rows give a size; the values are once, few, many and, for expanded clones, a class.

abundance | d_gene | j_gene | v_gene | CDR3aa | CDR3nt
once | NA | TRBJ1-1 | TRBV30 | CAWSVLRVFNVNTEAFF | TGTGCCTGGAGTGTACTCAGGGTTTTTAACGTGAACACTGAAGCTTTCTTT
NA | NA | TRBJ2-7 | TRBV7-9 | CASTRTDSYEQYF | TGTGCCAGCACCAGGACGGATAGCTACGAGCAGTACTTC
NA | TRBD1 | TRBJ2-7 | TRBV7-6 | CASKGPRDRGSYEQYF | TGTGCCAGCAAAGGCCCCCGGGACAGGGGCTCCTACGAGCAGTACTTC
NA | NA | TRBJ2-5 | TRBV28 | CASTDSTTQETQYF | TGTGCCAGCACCGACAGCACTACACAAGAGACCCAGTACTTC
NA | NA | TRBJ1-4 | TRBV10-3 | CAISEQGTNEKLFF | TGTGCCATCAGTGAGCAGGGCACTAATGAAAAACTGTTTTTT
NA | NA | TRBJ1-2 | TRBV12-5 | CASASGVGRSNYGYTF | TGTGCTAGTGCTTCCGGGGTGGGGAGGTCGAACTATGGCTACACCTTC
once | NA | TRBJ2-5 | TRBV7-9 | CASSRTIGQETQYF | TGTGCCAGCAGCCGGACGATCGGGCAAGAGACCCAGTACTTC
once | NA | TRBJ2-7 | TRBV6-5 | CASSSSADQTYEQYF | TGTGCCAGCAGTTCCTCGGCGGATCAAACCTACGAGCAGTACTTC
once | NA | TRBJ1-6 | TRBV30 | CAWSWGGNSPLHF | TGTGCCTGGAGTTGGGGGGGAAATTCACCCCTCCACTTT
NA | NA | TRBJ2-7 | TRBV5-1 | CASRSSGGYEQYF | TGCGCCAGCAGGTCAAGCGGTGGATACGAGCAGTACTTC
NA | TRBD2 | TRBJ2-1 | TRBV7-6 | CASSPLSGTYNEQFF | TGTGCCAGCAGCCCTCTTAGCGGGACCTACAATGAGCAGTTCTTC
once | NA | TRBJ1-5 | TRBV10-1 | CASSEGAGQPQHF | TGCGCCAGCAGTGAGGGGGCAGGTCAGCCCCAGCATTTT
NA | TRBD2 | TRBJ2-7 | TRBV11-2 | CASSYREGGENYEQYF | TGTGCCAGCAGCTACCGTGAGGGAGGGGAGAACTACGAGCAGTACTTC
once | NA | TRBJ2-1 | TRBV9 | CASSVDPQIGSSYNEQFF | TGTGCCAGCAGCGTAGACCCCCAAATTGGGAGCTCCTACAATGAGCAGTTCTTC
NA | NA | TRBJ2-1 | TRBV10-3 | CAISESLDSEQFF | TGTGCCATCAGTGAGTCTCTAGATTCCGAGCAGTTCTTC
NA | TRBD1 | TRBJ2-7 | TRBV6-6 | CASSYSAQGASYEQYF | TGTGCCAGCAGTTACTCGGCGCAGGGGGCGTCCTACGAGCAGTACTTC
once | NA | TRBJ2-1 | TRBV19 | CASSIAIALEQFF | TGTGCCAGTAGTATCGCGATAGCCTTGGAGCAGTTCTTC
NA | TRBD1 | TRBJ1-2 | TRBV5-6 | CASSLPGTGGHGYTF | TGTGCCAGCAGCTTGCCAGGGACAGGGGGCCATGGCTACACCTTC
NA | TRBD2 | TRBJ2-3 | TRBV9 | CASSVESSGRAGDTQYF | TGTGCCAGCAGCGTGGAATCTAGCGGGAGGGCCGGAGATACGCAGTATTTT
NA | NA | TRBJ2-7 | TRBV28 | CAVKGTGGSYEQYF | TGTGCCGTAAAGGGTACAGGCGGCTCCTACGAGCAGTACTTC
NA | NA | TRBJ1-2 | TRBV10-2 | CASSEAATNYGYTF | TGCGCCAGCAGTGAGGCAGCCACAAACTATGGCTACACCTTC
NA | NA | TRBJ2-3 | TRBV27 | CASSIGQSDTDTQYF | TGTGCCAGCAGCATCGGACAGTCCGACACAGATACGCAGTATTTT
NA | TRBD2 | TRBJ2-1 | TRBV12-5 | CASGLQASGSYNEQFF | TGTGCTAGTGGTTTGCAGGCTAGCGGCTCCTACAATGAGCAGTTCTTC
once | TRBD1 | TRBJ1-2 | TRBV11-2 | CASSLGQGAYYGYTF | TGTGCCAGCAGCTTAGGACAGGGGGCTTACTATGGCTACACCTTC
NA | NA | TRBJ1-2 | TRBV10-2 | CASSQGNYGYTF | TGCGCCAGCAGTCAGGGAAACTATGGCTACACCTTC
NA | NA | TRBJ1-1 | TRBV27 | CASSLAASTEAFF | TGTGCCAGCAGCTTGGCCGCGAGCACTGAAGCTTTCTTT
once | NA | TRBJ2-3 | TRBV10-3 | CAIRESSPDTQYF | TGTGCCATCAGGGAATCTAGTCCAGATACGCAGTATTTT
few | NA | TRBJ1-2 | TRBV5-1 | CASSLEGLTPDGYTF | TGCGCCAGCAGCCTTGAAGGGTTGACCCCGGATGGCTACACCTTC
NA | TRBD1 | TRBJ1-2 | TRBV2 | CASSDQGQASYGYTF | TGTGCCAGCAGTGACCAGGGACAGGCTTCATACGGCTACACCTTC
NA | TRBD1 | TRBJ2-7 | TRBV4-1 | CASSLKGQGTYEQYF | TGCGCCAGCAGCCTCAAGGGACAGGGTACCTACGAGCAGTACTTC
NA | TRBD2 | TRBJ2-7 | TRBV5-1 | CASYPGTRRFEQYF | TGCGCCAGCTACCCCGGGACTAGAAGATTCGAGCAGTACTTC
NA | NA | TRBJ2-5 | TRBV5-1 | CASSARPPQQAETQYF | TGCGCCAGCAGCGCCCGCCCACCACAACAAGCGGAGACCCAGTACTTC
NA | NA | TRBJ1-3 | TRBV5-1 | CASSELAGNTIYF | TGCGCCAGCAGTGAGTTAGCTGGAAACACCATATATTTT
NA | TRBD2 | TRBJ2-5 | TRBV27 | CASSSRGGQETQYF | TGTGCCAGCAGTTCCCGCGGGGGGCAAGAGACCCAGTACTTC
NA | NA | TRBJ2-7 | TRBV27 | CASSIRTGSSYEQYF | TGTGCCAGCAGTATACGGACTGGAAGCTCCTACGAGCAGTACTTC
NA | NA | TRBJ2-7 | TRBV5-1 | CASSRPAGDEQYF | TGCGCCAGCAGCCGACCGGCTGGGGACGAGCAGTACTTC
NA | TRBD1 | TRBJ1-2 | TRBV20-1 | CSAERGHGYTF | TGCAGTGCAGAAAGGGGGCATGGCTACACCTTC
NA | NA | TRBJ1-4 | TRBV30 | CAWSVTNEKLFF | TGTGCCTGGAGTGTAACTAATGAAAAACTGTTTTTT
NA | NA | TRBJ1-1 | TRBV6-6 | CASSYRAEYTEAFF | TGTGCCAGCAGTTACAGGGCCGAGTACACTGAAGCTTTCTTT
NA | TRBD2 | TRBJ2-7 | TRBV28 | CASSFRGGVNEQYF | TGTGCCAGCAGTTTTCGGGGGGGAGTGAACGAGCAGTACTTC
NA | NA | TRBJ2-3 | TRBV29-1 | CSVVGFAGDTQYF | TGCAGCGTTGTGGGCTTCGCAGGAGATACGCAGTATTTT
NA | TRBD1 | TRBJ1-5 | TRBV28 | CASSRTGFNQPQHF | TGTGCCAGCAGTAGGACAGGGTTCAATCAGCCCCAGCATTTT
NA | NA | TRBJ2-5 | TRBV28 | CASSPFETQYF | TGTGCCAGCAGTCCTTTCGAGACCCAGTACTTC
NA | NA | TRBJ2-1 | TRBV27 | CASSLLGRQFF | TGTGCCAGCAGTTTATTGGGGCGACAGTTCTTC
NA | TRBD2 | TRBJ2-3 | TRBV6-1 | CASIRTSGTLTQYF | TGTGCCAGCATTCGGACTAGCGGGACTCTCACGCAGTATTTT
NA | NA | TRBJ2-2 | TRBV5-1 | CASSPGANTGELFF | TGCGCCAGCAGCCCGGGGGCGAACACCGGGGAGCTGTTTTTT
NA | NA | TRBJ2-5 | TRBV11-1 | CASSSVPTGADAYF | TGTGCCAGCAGCTCAGTCCCCACCGGGGCCGACGCATACTTC
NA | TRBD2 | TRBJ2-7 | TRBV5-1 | CASSHAGAGGNEQYF | TGCGCCAGCAGTCACGCGGGAGCGGGAGGGAACGAGCAGTACTTC
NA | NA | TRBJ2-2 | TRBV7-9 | CASSFLRNTGELFF | TGTGCCAGCAGCTTCCTTAGAAACACCGGGGAGCTGTTTTTT
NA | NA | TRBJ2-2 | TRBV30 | CARSRIGTNTGELFF | TGTGCAAGAAGCCGGATAGGGACGAACACCGGGGAGCTGTTTTTT
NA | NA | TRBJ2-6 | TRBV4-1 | CASSPPTGGVSGANVLTF | TGCGCCAGCAGCCCCCCCACAGGGGGGGTATCTGGGGCCAACGTCCTGACTTTC
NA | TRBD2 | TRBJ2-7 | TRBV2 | CASRTGGRVAEQYF | TGTGCCAGCAGGACCGGCGGGAGGGTCGCCGAGCAGTACTTC
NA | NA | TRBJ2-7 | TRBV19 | CASSYRDFSYEQYF | TGTGCCAGTAGCTACAGGGATTTCTCCTACGAGCAGTACTTC
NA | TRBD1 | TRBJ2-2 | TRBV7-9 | CASSPHGQGVGELFF | TGTGCCAGCAGCCCTCACGGACAGGGAGTCGGGGAGCTGTTTTTT
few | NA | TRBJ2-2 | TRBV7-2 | CASSPWGGFTNTGELFF | TGTGCCAGCAGCCCGTGGGGGGGCTTTACTAACACCGGGGAGCTGTTTTTT
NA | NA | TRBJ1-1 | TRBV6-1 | CASSVGLTGYEAFF | TGTGCCAGCAGTGTAGGGTTAACAGGCTATGAAGCTTTCTTT
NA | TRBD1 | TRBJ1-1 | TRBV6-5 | CASSPPGGTEAFF | TGTGCCAGCAGCCCCCCAGGGGGTACTGAAGCTTTCTTT